The next 13 T cell receptor beta chains were all read from a single sample in a study of OX40 agonist ivuxolimab in advanced cancers. TCRdb's table, derived via immunoSEQ multiplex PCR, lists solely in-frame clones and lacks some. The sample has roughly 40,000 clones, 85% to 90% seen once. The sequenced sample was CD4+ or CD8+ T cells sorted from blood, obtained in a trial of the OX40 agonist ivuxolimab. Every receptor here comes from an adult with an advanced solid tumor such as melanoma, head and neck, liver or kidney cancer.

This chain uses TRBV5-1 with TRBJ2-1, with 9 bases lining up with TRBD2. Looked up from germline, CDR1 is SGHRS and CDR2 is YFSETQ. This CDR3 contains 15 residues. Trimming cost V 4 bases and J 9 bases; bases outside gene matches: 11. CDR3 nucleotides: TGCGCCAGCAGCCAAACCTCTAGCGGGGTAGGTGAGCAGTTCTTC. Protein product: CASSQTSSGVGEQFF.

This rearrangement joins TRBV6-1 to TRBJ2-6; possibly TRBD1 for D (5 bases). Germline V gives CDR1 MNHNS, CDR2 SASEGT. The CDR3 totals 15 residues. V shed 6 bases and J shed 0 bases, with 9 bases lying between them. This chain's CDR3 is CASRTASSGANVLTF. The CDR3 DNA is TGTGCCAGCAGGACAGCGAGCTCTGGGGCCAACGTCCTGACTTTC.

V and J are TRBV6-1 and TRBJ1-3; 7 positions agree with TRBD1. The CDR3 totals 14 residues. V shed 6 bases and J 4 bases; nucleotides not matched to a gene: 6. Germline loops: CDR1 MNHNS, CDR2 SASEGT. CDR3: CASRTGDIGNTIYF. The DNA for the CDR3 is TGTGCCAGCAGAACAGGGGATATCGGAAACACCATATATTTT.

V is TRBV19 and J is TRBJ2-2; no clear D. CDR3 length: 15 amino acids. Trimming took off 2 bases at V and 6 bases at J, with 13 bases between the two ends. The V gene's germline CDR1 is LNHDA and CDR2 SQIVND (reference sequence). CDR3 protein: CASSISPTVPGELFF. The CDR3 DNA sequence: TGTGCCAGTAGTATATCCCCCACAGTCCCCGGGGAGCTGTTTTTT.

The chain is built from TRBV15 and TRBJ2-3, with D unresolved. V lost 5 bases and J 5 bases, leaving 11 bases between the germline ends. Germline V gene lookup returns CDR1 LNHNV and CDR2 YYDKDF (reference sequence). CDR3 length: 13 amino acids. CDR3 sequence (DNA): TGTGCCACCAGCTCCAGTGGGGTAGATACGCAGTATTTT. Its translation is CATSSSGVDTQYF.

The chain joins TRBV7-8 to TRBJ2-3; D unresolved. CDR3 length: 14 residues. With 1 base removed from V and 4 bases from J, the gap between germline ends came to 9 bases. Germline values: CDR1 SGHVS, CDR2 FQNEAQ. CDR3 in amino acids: CASSLEVFADTQYF. CDR3 DNA: TGTGCCAGCAGCTTAGAAGTTTTCGCAGATACGCAGTATTTT.

This clone has a single count. The chain has TRBV4-2 and TRBJ1-5; 8 nucleotides agree with TRBD1. Germline values: CDR1 LGHNA, CDR2 YNFKEQ. After removal of 4 bases from V and 4 bases from J, the junction contained 3 bases not matched to a gene. The CDR3 has 14 residues. CDR3 DNA sequence: TGTGCCAGCAGCCGGTACAGGGGGAATCAGCCCCAGCATTTT. Translated, it gives CASSRYRGNQPQHF.

CDR3 sequence reads: CASGLAEASDSNQPQHF. The CDR3 region has the DNA TGTGCTAGTGGTTTGGCAGAGGCGTCCGATAGCAATCAGCCCCAGCATTTT. This chain links TRBV12-5 with TRBJ1-5; no clear D gene. Germline-derived CDR1 and CDR2 are LGHNT and FRNRAP. Trimming shortened V by 1 base and J by 0 bases, and 13 bases separated the two germline ends. This CDR3 is built from 17 residues.

This chain links TRBV15 with TRBJ2-7; D is ambiguous. The V end lost 0 bases, the J end lost 5 bases, and 8 bases lay between the germline ends. Per the germline V gene, CDR1 is LNHNV and CDR2 is YYDKDF (reference sequence). This CDR3 comprises 13 residues. The DNA for the CDR3 is TGTGCCACCAGCAGAGATAGAGGAAACGAGCAGTACTTC. Its protein product is CATSRDRGNEQYF.

The chain joins TRBV6-6 to TRBJ2-5, with TRBD1 matching over 7 bases. This CDR3 comprises 13 residues. In germline, CDR1 is MNHNY, CDR2 SVGAGI (reference sequence). Trimming at V came to 6 bases and at J to 3 bases, leaving 4 bases not matched to a gene. The CDR3 loop is CASRRGQKETQYF. The CDR3 DNA follows: TGTGCCAGCAGGAGGGGACAGAAAGAGACCCAGTACTTC.

The chain combines TRBV13 with TRBJ1-2, with 9 bases matching TRBD1. The germline V gene encodes CDR1 PRHDT and CDR2 FYEKMQ (reference sequence). This CDR3 is 15 amino acids long. V was clipped by 3 bases and J by 8 bases; unmatched bases: 10. This CDR3 is CASSFGGTGRNGYTF. CDR3 DNA sequence: TGTGCCAGCAGCTTCGGCGGGACAGGGCGTAACGGCTACACCTTC.

This rearrangement joins TRBV6-5 to TRBJ1-1; 11 nucleotides agree with TRBD1. V gave up 1 base and J gave up 5 bases; unmatched junction bases: 6. Per the germline V gene, CDR1 is MNHEY and CDR2 is SVGAGI. The CDR3 extends over 16 amino acids. The CDR3 nucleotides read TGTGCCAGCAGTTACTGGGGGACAGGGGGGAGAACTGAAGCTTTCTTT. Its translation is CASSYWGTGGRTEAFF.

The chain recombines TRBV15 with TRBJ2-7, with TRBD1 matching 8 bases. Germline-derived CDR1 and CDR2 are LNHNV and YYDKDF (reference sequence). The CDR3 totals 14 residues. Losses at the gene ends were 3 bases for V and 2 bases for J; bases not matched to a gene: 3. The CDR3 DNA follows: TGTGCCACCAGCAGCTGGGACAGGACCTACGAGCAGTACTTC. Amino acids: CATSSWDRTYEQYF.